Each of the 9 T cell receptor beta chains below was sequenced from the same sample in a study of blood T cell repertoires in COVID-19. The method was immunoSEQ multiplex PCR; TCRdb's version includes in-frame clones alone and lacks a portion of them. The data contain approximately 89,000 clones, roughly 80% of them singletons. The source material was peripheral blood. These receptors were taken from a woman in her seventies with active or convalescent COVID-19.

V usage is TRBV5-1 and J usage is TRBJ1-1; D call uncertain. Germline loops: CDR1 SGHRS, CDR2 YFSETQ. This CDR3 is 15 amino acids long. Trimming cost V 5 bases and J 2 bases, with 16 bases left between them. The CDR3 coding sequence is TGCGCCAGCAGACTCGATGTATCCGTAAACACTGAAGCTTTCTTT. Its translation is CASRLDVSVNTEAFF.

This chain uses TRBV4-3 with TRBJ1-1; TRBD1 is a possible D gene (5 bases). CDR1 and CDR2 (germline): LGHNA, YSLEER. V lost 8 bases, J lost 5 bases, and 15 bases lay in between. CDR3 size: 13 residues. Written as DNA, the CDR3 is TGCGCCAGCGGCAGGGATAGATGGACTGAAGCTTTCTTT. Its protein product is CASGRDRWTEAFF.

The chain is built from TRBV6-2 or TRBV6-3 and TRBJ1-1; TRBD1 is a possible D gene (5 bases). CDR1 is MNHEY and CDR2 is SVGEGT in the germline V gene. Trimming shortened V by 5 bases and J by 4 bases, and 14 bases separated the two germline ends. The CDR3 is 14 residues long. The CDR3 sequence is CASSQGELATEAFF. The CDR3 DNA follows: TGTGCCAGCAGTCAGGGTGAGCTCGCCACTGAAGCTTTCTTT.

The V and J genes are TRBV6-6 and TRBJ2-3; a weak D match, TRBD2 (5 bases). From germline, CDR1 is MNHNY and CDR2 SVGAGI (reference sequence). Between the trimmed V and J ends, which lost 5 bases and 0 bases, there was a span of 18 bases. There are 17 residues in the CDR3. CDR3 bases: TGTGCCAGCAGTCGTGATCAGACTACCCCGAGCACAGATACGCAGTATTTT. This encodes CASSRDQTTPSTDTQYF.

The V gene is TRBV9, the J gene TRBJ1-4, with D hard to call. The germline CDR1 and CDR2 sequences are SGDLS and YYNGEE. The length of the CDR3 is 15 residues. The V end lost 4 bases, the J end lost 5 bases, and 15 bases lay between the germline ends. As DNA, the CDR3 is TGTGCCAGCAGCAAACCCGGGGTTACAAATGAAAAACTGTTTTTT. Its protein product is CASSKPGVTNEKLFF.

This rearrangement joins TRBV7-2 to TRBJ1-5, with 7 bases lining up with TRBD1. CDR1 and CDR2 from the germline V gene are SGHTA and FQGNSA. V dropped 5 bases and J dropped 5; count of bases not matched to a gene: 3. The CDR3 runs to 13 residues. This CDR3 is CASSVDRDQPQHF. CDR3 DNA sequence: TGTGCCAGCAGCGTAGACAGGGATCAGCCCCAGCATTTT.

This clone was found a few times. This chain links TRBV3-1 (or the pseudogene TRBV3-2) with TRBJ2-7; D possibly corresponds to TRBD2 (6 bases). The V and J ends lost 4 bases and 2 bases respectively, with 15 bases between them. The CDR3 has 15 amino acids. Germline values: CDR1 LGHDT, CDR2 YNNKEL (reference sequence). CDR3 DNA: TGTGCCAGCAGCCCCCAGGGAGGCAGGGCCTACGAGCAGTACTTC. This codes for CASSPQGGRAYEQYF.

The chain couples TRBV7-9 to TRBJ2-1; D might be TRBD2 (6 bases). With 4 bases removed from V and 3 bases from J, the gap between germline ends came to 16 bases. The CDR3 covers 16 residues. The V gene's germline CDR1 is SEHNR and CDR2 FQNEAQ (reference sequence). CDR3 sequence (DNA): TGTGCCAGCAGCTCGGGACTCGGCGTTATCTACAATGAGCAGTTCTTC. This encodes CASSSGLGVIYNEQFF.

This clone was recorded only once. The rearrangement links TRBV7-2 to TRBJ1-6; no clear D. There are 17 residues in the CDR3. Trimming left V 4 bases short and J 0 bases short, with 13 bases between. Per germline, CDR1 SGHTA and CDR2 FQGNSA. The CDR3 loop reads CASSSRDRGSYNSPLHF. The CDR3 DNA reads TGTGCCAGCAGCTCGAGGGATAGAGGCTCCTATAATTCACCCCTCCACTTT. The whole variable domain, remainder taken from reference TRBV7-2 and TRBJ1-6, is GAGVSQSPSNKVTEKGKDVELRCDPISGHTALYWYRQSLGQGLEFLIYFQGNSAPDKSGLPSDRFSAERTGGSVSTLTIQRTQQEDSAVYLCASSSRDRGSYNSPLHFGNGTRLTVT.